A selection of T cell receptor beta chains follows, all from one sample in a study of T-cell memory formation after mild COVID-19. TCRdb recomputed calls from the 5' RACE reads with MiXCR, one row per CDR3 protein. The sample lists hundreds of thousands of distinct CDR3 sequences, about 20% seen once, with about an eighth in the top ten. Material for sequencing was PBMCs or a T cell subset sorted from them (not recorded which). These receptors all come from an adult woman who had mild COVID-19 (a few samples of this study predate the infection). Cell type and time point are not known. CDR3s include the opening cysteine and the closing phenylalanine or tryptophan. The order of the fields is D gene, J gene, V gene, clone size, CDR3 protein, CDR3 DNA. D genes are given only for firm matches. Some rows have no size entry. The others give once, few or many, or a class for an expanded clone.

d_call: -
j_call: TRBJ2-1
v_call: TRBV5-1
clone_size: few
cdr3_aa: CASSLAPANEQFF
cdr3_nt: TGCGCCAGCAGCTTGGCCCCGGCCAATGAGCAGTTCTTC

d_call: TRBD1
j_call: TRBJ1-2
v_call: TRBV6-2/TRBV6-3
clone_size: -
cdr3_aa: CASSKRQGAGYTF
cdr3_nt: TGTGCCAGCAGTAAACGACAGGGGGCTGGCTACACCTTC

d_call: TRBD1
j_call: TRBJ1-1
v_call: TRBV7-9
clone_size: few
cdr3_aa: CASSSPPGQGIEAFF
cdr3_nt: TGTGCCAGCAGCTCCCCTCCCGGACAGGGTATTGAAGCTTTCTTT

d_call: -
j_call: TRBJ1-1
v_call: TRBV3-1
clone_size: -
cdr3_aa: CASTQMANTEAFF
cdr3_nt: TGTGCCAGCACCCAGATGGCGAACACTGAAGCTTTCTTT

d_call: TRBD1
j_call: TRBJ2-2
v_call: TRBV7-9
clone_size: -
cdr3_aa: CASSSSTGQGAGELFF
cdr3_nt: TGTGCCAGCAGCTCTAGCACCGGACAGGGGGCCGGGGAGCTGTTTTTT

d_call: -
j_call: TRBJ2-7
v_call: TRBV18
clone_size: few
cdr3_aa: CASSRGDRNPYEQYF
cdr3_nt: TGTGCCAGCTCACGGGGTGACAGGAATCCCTACGAGCAGTACTTC

d_call: -
j_call: TRBJ2-1
v_call: TRBV6-4
clone_size: -
cdr3_aa: CASSEGLTGNEQFF
cdr3_nt: TGTGCCAGCAGTGAGGGCCTAACGGGGAATGAGCAGTTCTTC

d_call: -
j_call: TRBJ2-7
v_call: TRBV11-2
clone_size: few
cdr3_aa: CASSPGGSAYEQYF
cdr3_nt: TGTGCCAGCAGCCCAGGAGGGTCGGCCTACGAGCAGTACTTC

d_call: -
j_call: TRBJ1-2
v_call: TRBV20-1
clone_size: -
cdr3_aa: CSAGEGPDGYTF
cdr3_nt: TGCAGTGCTGGTGAGGGTCCCGATGGCTACACCTTC

d_call: TRBD2
j_call: TRBJ2-5
v_call: TRBV2
clone_size: -
cdr3_aa: CAGNSGGPRVTQYF
cdr3_nt: TGTGCCGGGAATAGCGGGGGACCCCGAGTGACCCAGTACTTC

d_call: -
j_call: TRBJ1-2
v_call: TRBV4-2
clone_size: -
cdr3_aa: CASSQEAGARGYTF
cdr3_nt: TGTGCCAGCAGCCAAGAAGCAGGGGCCAGAGGCTACACCTTC

d_call: -
j_call: TRBJ2-3
v_call: TRBV4-3
clone_size: many
cdr3_aa: CASSQGEARTDTQYF
cdr3_nt: TGCGCCAGCAGCCAAGGGGAGGCTCGCACAGATACGCAGTATTTT

d_call: -
j_call: TRBJ1-2
v_call: TRBV6-5
clone_size: -
cdr3_aa: CASTPDPVRGYTF
cdr3_nt: TGTGCCAGCACTCCGGACCCCGTCCGTGGCTACACCTTC

d_call: -
j_call: TRBJ2-1
v_call: TRBV7-2
clone_size: few
cdr3_aa: CASSYGASRGEQFF
cdr3_nt: TGTGCCAGCAGCTACGGGGCTTCACGGGGTGAGCAGTTCTTC

d_call: -
j_call: TRBJ2-5
v_call: TRBV5-1
clone_size: few
cdr3_aa: CASSLAGKQETQYF
cdr3_nt: TGCGCCAGCAGCTTGGCCGGGAAACAAGAGACCCAGTACTTC

d_call: -
j_call: TRBJ2-3
v_call: TRBV5-1
clone_size: -
cdr3_aa: CASSLMQGGDTQYF
cdr3_nt: TGCGCCAGCAGCTTGATGCAGGGTGGAGATACGCAGTATTTT

d_call: -
j_call: TRBJ1-4
v_call: TRBV7-2
clone_size: -
cdr3_aa: CASSLRRGGNEKLFF
cdr3_nt: TGTGCCAGCAGCTTAAGGAGAGGGGGAAATGAAAAACTGTTTTTT

d_call: -
j_call: TRBJ1-1
v_call: TRBV20-1
clone_size: few
cdr3_aa: CSASRAMNTEAFF
cdr3_nt: TGCAGTGCCAGCAGAGCTATGAACACTGAAGCTTTCTTT

d_call: -
j_call: TRBJ1-6
v_call: TRBV2
clone_size: -
cdr3_aa: CASRPQGTNSPLHF
cdr3_nt: TGTGCCAGCAGGCCACAGGGTACTAATTCACCCCTCCACTTT

d_call: -
j_call: TRBJ1-6
v_call: TRBV6-1
clone_size: few
cdr3_aa: CASSEAEGENSPLHF
cdr3_nt: TGTGCCAGCAGTGAAGCGGAAGGGGAAAACTCACCCCTCCACTTT

d_call: -
j_call: TRBJ2-7
v_call: TRBV7-9
clone_size: many
cdr3_aa: CASSRQGNEQYF
cdr3_nt: TGTGCCAGCAGTCGGCAGGGAAACGAGCAGTACTTC

d_call: TRBD2
j_call: TRBJ2-3
v_call: TRBV5-6
clone_size: -
cdr3_aa: CASSSAGVPSSTDTQYF
cdr3_nt: TGTGCCAGCAGCTCGGCGGGGGTACCCTCTAGCACAGATACGCAGTATTTT

d_call: -
j_call: TRBJ2-3
v_call: TRBV3-1
clone_size: -
cdr3_aa: CASSQNYLDTQYF
cdr3_nt: TGTGCCAGCAGCCAAAACTACCTCGATACGCAGTATTTT

d_call: TRBD2
j_call: TRBJ2-5
v_call: TRBV5-1
clone_size: -
cdr3_aa: CASSTAGTSVETQYF
cdr3_nt: TGCGCCAGCAGCACCGCCGGGACTAGCGTAGAGACCCAGTACTTC

d_call: -
j_call: TRBJ1-5
v_call: TRBV25-1
clone_size: few
cdr3_aa: CASRGGVGQPQHF
cdr3_nt: TGTGCCAGCAGAGGGGGTGTAGGTCAGCCCCAGCATTTT

d_call: -
j_call: TRBJ1-2
v_call: TRBV6-5
clone_size: -
cdr3_aa: CASSYSRRGDGYTF
cdr3_nt: TGTGCCAGCAGTTACTCGAGGAGAGGGGATGGCTACACCTTC

d_call: -
j_call: TRBJ1-2
v_call: TRBV6-2/TRBV6-3
clone_size: -
cdr3_aa: CASSYSSSSYGYTF
cdr3_nt: TGTGCCAGCAGTTACTCGTCCTCCTCCTATGGCTACACCTTC

d_call: TRBD1
j_call: TRBJ1-3
v_call: TRBV9
clone_size: few
cdr3_aa: CASSVEGQGGNTIYF
cdr3_nt: TGTGCCAGCAGCGTAGAAGGACAGGGTGGAAACACCATATATTTT

d_call: TRBD1
j_call: TRBJ2-7
v_call: TRBV18
clone_size: -
cdr3_aa: CASSTGQGAAYEQYF
cdr3_nt: TGTGCCAGCTCAACGGGACAGGGGGCCGCCTACGAGCAGTACTTC

d_call: -
j_call: TRBJ2-7
v_call: TRBV29-1
clone_size: -
cdr3_aa: CSVEIESYEQYF
cdr3_nt: TGCAGCGTTGAGATTGAGTCCTACGAGCAGTACTTC

d_call: -
j_call: TRBJ1-4
v_call: TRBV12-3/TRBV12-4
clone_size: -
cdr3_aa: CASSRQTVSTNEKLFF
cdr3_nt: TGTGCCAGCAGTCGCCAGACAGTTTCAACTAATGAAAAACTGTTTTTT

d_call: -
j_call: TRBJ2-7
v_call: TRBV7-9
clone_size: -
cdr3_aa: CASSPGINSYEQYF
cdr3_nt: TGTGCCAGCAGCCCTGGGATTAACTCCTACGAGCAGTACTTC

d_call: TRBD2
j_call: TRBJ2-3
v_call: TRBV24-1
clone_size: -
cdr3_aa: CATSDPTEGLAGGGDTQYF
cdr3_nt: TGTGCCACCAGTGACCCTACTGAAGGACTAGCGGGGGGAGGGGATACGCAGTATTTT

d_call: -
j_call: TRBJ2-7
v_call: TRBV27
clone_size: -
cdr3_aa: CASSLAIGQKYEQYF
cdr3_nt: TGTGCCAGCAGTTTGGCCATAGGACAGAAATACGAGCAGTACTTC

d_call: TRBD1
j_call: TRBJ1-2
v_call: TRBV6-5
clone_size: -
cdr3_aa: CASSEQGRSFDYGYTF
cdr3_nt: TGTGCCAGCAGCGAACAGGGGCGGTCTTTCGACTATGGCTACACCTTC

d_call: -
j_call: TRBJ2-7
v_call: TRBV12-3/TRBV12-4
clone_size: -
cdr3_aa: CASSFRGNAYEQYF
cdr3_nt: TGTGCCAGCAGTTTTCGAGGGAATGCCTACGAGCAGTACTTC

d_call: -
j_call: TRBJ2-1
v_call: TRBV3-1
clone_size: -
cdr3_aa: CASSQVSGEQFF
cdr3_nt: TGTGCCAGCAGCCAAGTTTCCGGTGAGCAGTTCTTC

d_call: TRBD1
j_call: TRBJ1-2
v_call: TRBV11-2
clone_size: few
cdr3_aa: CASSLGHRDRAMQGYGYTF
cdr3_nt: TGTGCCAGCAGCTTAGGTCACCGGGACAGGGCGATGCAGGGCTATGGCTACACCTTC

d_call: -
j_call: TRBJ1-4
v_call: TRBV5-1
clone_size: -
cdr3_aa: CASRGPTNEKLFF
cdr3_nt: TGCGCCAGCAGGGGCCCAACTAATGAAAAACTGTTTTTT

d_call: -
j_call: TRBJ2-5
v_call: TRBV29-1
clone_size: few
cdr3_aa: CSVEVFETQYF
cdr3_nt: TGCAGCGTTGAAGTGTTTGAGACCCAGTACTTC

d_call: -
j_call: TRBJ1-1
v_call: TRBV29-1
clone_size: -
cdr3_aa: CSVFRVPAEAFF
cdr3_nt: TGCAGCGTCTTTAGGGTGCCCGCTGAAGCTTTCTTT

d_call: TRBD1
j_call: TRBJ1-5
v_call: TRBV24-1
clone_size: -
cdr3_aa: CATSERQGADQPQHF
cdr3_nt: TGTGCCACCAGTGAGAGACAGGGGGCTGATCAGCCCCAGCATTTT

d_call: -
j_call: TRBJ2-7
v_call: TRBV7-8
clone_size: -
cdr3_aa: CASSLAVQQGYTYEQYF
cdr3_nt: TGTGCCAGCAGCTTAGCGGTTCAACAGGGATATACCTACGAGCAGTACTTC

d_call: -
j_call: TRBJ2-7
v_call: TRBV7-9
clone_size: -
cdr3_aa: CASSFNRDPHEQYF
cdr3_nt: TGTGCCAGCAGCTTTAACCGGGACCCCCACGAGCAGTACTTC